The clone carrying this TCR beta chain has only a few counts. Its specificity is unknown. Healthy donors of bone marrow made up the group. Germline CDR1 and CDR2: SEHNR and FQNEAQ (reference sequence). The V gene lost 5 bases and the J gene lost 6 bases, with 10 bases spanning the gap. The CDR3 covers 12 residues. The PCR had 60 Vbeta and 13 Jbeta primers. Clones were sequenced by immunoSEQ multiplex PCR, and TCRdb holds only the in-frame ones, with some missing. The sample has some 140,000 clones; approximately 80% are singletons. This entry belongs to a study of cytomegalovirus exposure and HLA in healthy donors. Study-wide context: The early release's HLA-typed donors yielded roughly 85 million unique TCRs. The study, taken as a whole, reports: V- and J-gene trimming in TCR beta was tied to a missense DCLRE1C variant by an analysis performed later.

The source is a woman between 50 and 59 years old in good health and CMV-seropositive. Specimen: PBMCs. This chain links TRBV7-9 with TRBJ1-1; D is perhaps TRBD1 (6 bases). The CDR3 DNA follows: TGTGCCAGCAGCCACCGGACAGCTGAAGCTTTCTTT. This encodes CASSHRTAEAFF.